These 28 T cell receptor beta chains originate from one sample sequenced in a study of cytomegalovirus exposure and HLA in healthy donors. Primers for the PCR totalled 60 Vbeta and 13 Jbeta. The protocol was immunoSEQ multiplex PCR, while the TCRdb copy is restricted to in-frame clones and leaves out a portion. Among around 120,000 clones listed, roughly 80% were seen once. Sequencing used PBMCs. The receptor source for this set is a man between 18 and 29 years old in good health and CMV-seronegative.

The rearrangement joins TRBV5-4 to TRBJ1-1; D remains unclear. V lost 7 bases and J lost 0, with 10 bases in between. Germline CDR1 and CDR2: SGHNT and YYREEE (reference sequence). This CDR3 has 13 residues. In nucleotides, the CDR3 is TGTGCCAGCCAGGAGGTAATGAACACTGAAGCTTTCTTT. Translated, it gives CASQEVMNTEAFF.

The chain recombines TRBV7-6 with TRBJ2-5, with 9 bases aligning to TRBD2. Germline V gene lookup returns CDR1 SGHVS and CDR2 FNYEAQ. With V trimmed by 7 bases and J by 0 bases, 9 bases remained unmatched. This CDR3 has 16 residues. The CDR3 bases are TGTGCCAGCAAGAGGAGTAGCGGGGGCCACCAAGAGACCCAGTACTTC. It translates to CASKRSSGGHQETQYF.

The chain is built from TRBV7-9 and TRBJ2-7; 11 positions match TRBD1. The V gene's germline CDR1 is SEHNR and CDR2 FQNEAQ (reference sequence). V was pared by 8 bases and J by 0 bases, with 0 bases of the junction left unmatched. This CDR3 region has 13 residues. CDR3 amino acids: CASGTGGSYEQYF. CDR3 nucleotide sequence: TGTGCCAGCGGGACAGGGGGCTCCTACGAGCAGTACTTC.

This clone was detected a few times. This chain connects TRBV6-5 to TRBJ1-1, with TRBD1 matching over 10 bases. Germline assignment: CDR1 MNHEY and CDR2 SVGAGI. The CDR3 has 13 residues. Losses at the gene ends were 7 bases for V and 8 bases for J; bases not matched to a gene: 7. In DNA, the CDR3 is TGTGCCAGCACCTCTAGGGACAGGGGCGAAGCTTTCTTT. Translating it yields CASTSRDRGEAFF.

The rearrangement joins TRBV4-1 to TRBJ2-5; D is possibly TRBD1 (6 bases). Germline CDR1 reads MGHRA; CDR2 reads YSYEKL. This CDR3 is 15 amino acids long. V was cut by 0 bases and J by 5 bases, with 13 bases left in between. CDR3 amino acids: CASSQDLGRGETQYF. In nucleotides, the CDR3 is TGCGCCAGCAGCCAAGATTTGGGCAGGGGTGAGACCCAGTACTTC.

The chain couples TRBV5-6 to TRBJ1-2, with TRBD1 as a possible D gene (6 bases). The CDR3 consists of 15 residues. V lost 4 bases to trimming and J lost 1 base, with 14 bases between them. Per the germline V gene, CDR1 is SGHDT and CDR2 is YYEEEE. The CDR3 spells CASSVTGYLNYGYTF. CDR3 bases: TGTGCCAGCAGCGTTACAGGGTACCTTAACTATGGCTACACCTTC.

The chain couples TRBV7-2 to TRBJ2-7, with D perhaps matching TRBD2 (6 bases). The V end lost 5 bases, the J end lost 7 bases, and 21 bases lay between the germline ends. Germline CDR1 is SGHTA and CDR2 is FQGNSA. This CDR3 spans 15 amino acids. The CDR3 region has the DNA TGTGCCAGCAGCCCGAGGGCAGGGAGGACGGGAGAGCAGTACTTC. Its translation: CASSPRAGRTGEQYF.

The chain's CDR3 is CASSLFTDTQYF. CDR3 sequence (DNA): TGTGCCAGCAGCCTTTTCACAGATACGCAGTATTTT. This chain uses TRBV11-2 with TRBJ2-3; D not resolved. Trimming pared 5 bases from V and 2 bases from J, leaving 5 bases between. The CDR3 loop spans 12 amino acids. Germline values: CDR1 SGHAT, CDR2 FQNNGV. Filled out from reference TRBV11-2 and TRBJ2-3, the complete variable domain reads EAGVAQSPRYKIIEKRQSVAFWCNPISGHATLYWYQQILGQGPKLLIQFQNNGVVDDSQLPKDRFSAERLKGVDSTLKIQPAKLEDSAVYLCASSLFTDTQYFGPGTRLTVL.

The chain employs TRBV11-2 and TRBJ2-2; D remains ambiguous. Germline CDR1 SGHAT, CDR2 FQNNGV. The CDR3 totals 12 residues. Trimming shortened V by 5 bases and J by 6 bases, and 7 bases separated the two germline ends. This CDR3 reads CASSVSAGELFF. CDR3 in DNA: TGTGCCAGCAGCGTAAGCGCCGGGGAGCTGTTTTTT.

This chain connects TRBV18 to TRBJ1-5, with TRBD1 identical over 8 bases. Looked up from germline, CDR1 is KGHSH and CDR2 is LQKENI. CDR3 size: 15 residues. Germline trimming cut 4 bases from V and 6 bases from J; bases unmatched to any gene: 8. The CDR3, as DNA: TGTGCCAGCTCACTCGACCCAGGGGGCGGTCAGCCCCAGCATTTT. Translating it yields CASSLDPGGGQPQHF.

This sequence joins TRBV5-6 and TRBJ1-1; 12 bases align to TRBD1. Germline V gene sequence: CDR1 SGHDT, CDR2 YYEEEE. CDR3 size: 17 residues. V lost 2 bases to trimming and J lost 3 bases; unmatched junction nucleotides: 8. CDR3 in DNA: TGTGCCAGCAGCTTAGGCGGGACAGGGGGCTCGGACACTGAAGCTTTCTTT. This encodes CASSLGGTGGSDTEAFF.

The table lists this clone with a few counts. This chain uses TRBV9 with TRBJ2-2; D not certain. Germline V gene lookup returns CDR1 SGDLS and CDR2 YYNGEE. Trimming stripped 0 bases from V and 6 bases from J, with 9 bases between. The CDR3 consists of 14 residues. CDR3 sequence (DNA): TGTGCCAGCAGCGTAGGGGCCACGGCCGGGGAGCTGTTTTTT. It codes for CASSVGATAGELFF.

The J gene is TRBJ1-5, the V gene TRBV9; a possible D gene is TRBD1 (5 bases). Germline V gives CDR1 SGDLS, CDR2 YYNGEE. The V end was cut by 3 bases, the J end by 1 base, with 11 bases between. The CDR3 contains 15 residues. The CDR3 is CASSEDMRSNQPQHF. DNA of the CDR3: TGTGCCAGCAGCGAGGACATGAGGAGCAATCAGCCCCAGCATTTT.

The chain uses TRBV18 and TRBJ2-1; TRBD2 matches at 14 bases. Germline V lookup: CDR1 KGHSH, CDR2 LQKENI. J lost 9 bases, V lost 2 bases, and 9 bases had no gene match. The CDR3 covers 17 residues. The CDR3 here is CASSPSGGLAGVSEQFF. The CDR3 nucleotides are TGTGCCAGCTCACCATCGGGGGGACTAGCGGGGGTGAGTGAGCAGTTCTTC. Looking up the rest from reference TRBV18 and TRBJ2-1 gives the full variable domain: NAGVMQNPRHLVRRRGQEARLRCSPMKGHSHVYWYRQLPEEGLKFMVYLQKENIIDESGMPKERFSAEFPKEGPSILRIQQVVRGDSAAYFCASSPSGGLAGVSEQFFGPGTRLTVL.

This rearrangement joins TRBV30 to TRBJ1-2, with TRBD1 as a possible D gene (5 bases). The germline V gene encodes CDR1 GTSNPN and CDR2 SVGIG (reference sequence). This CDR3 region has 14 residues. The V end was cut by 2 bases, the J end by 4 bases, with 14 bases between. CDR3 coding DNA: TGTGCCTGGAGTCCCCGGGGGAATACCTATGGCTACACCTTC. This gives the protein CAWSPRGNTYGYTF. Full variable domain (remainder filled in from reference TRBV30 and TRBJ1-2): SQTIHQWPATLVQPVGSPLSLECTVEGTSNPNLYWYRQAAGRGLQLLFYSVGIGQISSEVPQNLSASRPQDRQFILSSKKLLLSDSGFYLCAWSPRGNTYGYTFGSGTRLTVV.

CDR3 residues: CASRGGTYSNQPQHF. For the CDR3, the DNA is TGTGCCAGCCGGGGGGGCACTTATAGCAATCAGCCCCAGCATTTT. The chain has TRBV6-1 and TRBJ1-5; maybe TRBD1 (6 bases). The V end was cut by 8 bases, the J end by 0 bases, with 14 bases between. Germline V gene data show CDR1 as MNHNS and CDR2 as SASEGT. The CDR3 extends over 15 amino acids.

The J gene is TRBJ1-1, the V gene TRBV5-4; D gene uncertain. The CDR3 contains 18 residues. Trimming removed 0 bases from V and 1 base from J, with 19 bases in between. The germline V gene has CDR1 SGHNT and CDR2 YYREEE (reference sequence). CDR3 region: CASSLVPPGGRKNTEAFF. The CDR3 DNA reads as TGTGCCAGCAGCTTGGTCCCGCCGGGAGGGCGGAAGAACACTGAAGCTTTCTTT.

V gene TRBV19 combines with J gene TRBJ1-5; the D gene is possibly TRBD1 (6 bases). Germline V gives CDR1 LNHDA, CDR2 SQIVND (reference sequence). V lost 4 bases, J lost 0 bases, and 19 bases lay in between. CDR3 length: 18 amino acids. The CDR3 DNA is TGTGCCAGTAGTAGAGACAGGATCCAGGGTTATAGCAATCAGCCCCAGCATTTT. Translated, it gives CASSRDRIQGYSNQPQHF.

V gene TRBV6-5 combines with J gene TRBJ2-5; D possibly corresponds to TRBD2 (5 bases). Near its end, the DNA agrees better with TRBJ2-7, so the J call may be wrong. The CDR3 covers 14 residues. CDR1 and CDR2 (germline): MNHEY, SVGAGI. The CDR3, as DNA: TGTGCCAGCAGTTACCGGACTGGCTCCTACGAGCAGTACTTC. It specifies CASSYRTGSYEQYF.

The CDR3 spells CASADPGSGAPLHF. DNA for the CDR3: TGTGCCAGCGCTGACCCAGGCTCCGGGGCACCCCTCCACTTT. This chain uses TRBV6-5 with TRBJ1-6, with no clear D. Trimming removed 8 bases at V and 11 bases at J, with 19 bases between. CDR1 and CDR2 from the germline V gene are MNHEY and SVGAGI. The CDR3 spans 14 residues.

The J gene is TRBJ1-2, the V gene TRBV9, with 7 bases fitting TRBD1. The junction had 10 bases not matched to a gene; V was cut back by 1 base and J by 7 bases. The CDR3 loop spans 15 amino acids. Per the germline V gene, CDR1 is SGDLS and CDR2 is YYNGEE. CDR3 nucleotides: TGTGCCAGCAGCGTACTGGCAGGGGGATATGGTGGCTACACCTTC. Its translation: CASSVLAGGYGGYTF.

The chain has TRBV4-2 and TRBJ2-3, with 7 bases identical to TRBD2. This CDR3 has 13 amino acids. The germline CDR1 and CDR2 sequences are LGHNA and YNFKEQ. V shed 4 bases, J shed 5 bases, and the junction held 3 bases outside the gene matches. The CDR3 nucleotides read TGTGCCAGCAGCCTATCTAGCGGAGATACGCAGTATTTT. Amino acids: CASSLSSGDTQYF.

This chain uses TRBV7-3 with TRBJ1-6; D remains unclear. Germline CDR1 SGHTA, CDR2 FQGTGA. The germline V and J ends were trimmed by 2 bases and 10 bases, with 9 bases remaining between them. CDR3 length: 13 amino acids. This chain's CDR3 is CASSLGSRSPLHF. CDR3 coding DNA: TGTGCCAGCAGCTTAGGGTCTAGGTCACCCCTCCACTTT.

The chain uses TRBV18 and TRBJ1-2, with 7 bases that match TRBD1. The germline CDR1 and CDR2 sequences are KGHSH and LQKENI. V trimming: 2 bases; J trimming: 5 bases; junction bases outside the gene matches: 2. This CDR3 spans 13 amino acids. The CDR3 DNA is TGTGCCAGCTCACCAGGGGGACAGTATGGCTACACCTTC. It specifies CASSPGGQYGYTF. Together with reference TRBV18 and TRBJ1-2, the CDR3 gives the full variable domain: NAGVMQNPRHLVRRRGQEARLRCSPMKGHSHVYWYRQLPEEGLKFMVYLQKENIIDESGMPKERFSAEFPKEGPSILRIQQVVRGDSAAYFCASSPGGQYGYTFGSGTRLTVV.

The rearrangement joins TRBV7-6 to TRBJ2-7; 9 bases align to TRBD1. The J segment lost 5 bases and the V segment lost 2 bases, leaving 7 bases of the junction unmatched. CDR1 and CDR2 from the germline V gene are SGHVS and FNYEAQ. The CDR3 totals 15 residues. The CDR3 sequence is CASSLSGQGINEQYF. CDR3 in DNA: TGTGCCAGCAGCTTAAGCGGACAGGGGATCAACGAGCAGTACTTC. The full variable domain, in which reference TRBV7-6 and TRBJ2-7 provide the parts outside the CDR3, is GAGVSQSPRYKVTKRGQDVALRCDPISGHVSLYWYRQALGQGPEFLTYFNYEAQQDKSGLPNDRFSAERPEGSISTLTIQRTEQRDSAMYRCASSLSGQGINEQYFGPGTRLTVT.

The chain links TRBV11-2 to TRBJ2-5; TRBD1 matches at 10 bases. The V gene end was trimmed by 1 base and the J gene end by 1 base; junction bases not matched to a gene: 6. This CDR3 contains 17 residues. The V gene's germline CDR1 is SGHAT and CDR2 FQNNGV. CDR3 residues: CASSLGRTGGPQETQYF. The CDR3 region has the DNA TGTGCCAGCAGCTTAGGCAGGACAGGGGGTCCCCAAGAGACCCAGTACTTC.

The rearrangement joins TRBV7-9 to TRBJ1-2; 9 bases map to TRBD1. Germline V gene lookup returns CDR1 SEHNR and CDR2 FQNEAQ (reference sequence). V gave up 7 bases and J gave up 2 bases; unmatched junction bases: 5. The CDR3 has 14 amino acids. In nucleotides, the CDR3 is TGTGCCAGCACAAACAGGGGGCAAAACTATGGCTACACCTTC. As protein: CASTNRGQNYGYTF. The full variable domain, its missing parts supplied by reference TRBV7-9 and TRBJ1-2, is DTGVSQNPRHKITKRGQNVTFRCDPISEHNRLYWYRQTLGQGPEFLTYFQNEAQLEKSRLLSDRFSAERPKGSFSTLEIQRTEQGDSAMYLCASTNRGQNYGYTFGSGTRLTVV.

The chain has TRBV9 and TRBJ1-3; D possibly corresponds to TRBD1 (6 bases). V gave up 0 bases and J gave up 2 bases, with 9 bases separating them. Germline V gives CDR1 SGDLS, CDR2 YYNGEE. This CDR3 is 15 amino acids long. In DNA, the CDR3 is TGTGCCAGCAGCGTAGACCGGACAGCTGGAAACACCATATATTTT. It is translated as CASSVDRTAGNTIYF.